This entry lists 6 T cell receptor beta chains sequenced from one sample in a study of early T cells in non-severe SARS-CoV-2 infection (TCRdb year 2021). The library was obtained by 5' RACE. Sequencing was carried out with a NextSeq 500. TCRdb reprocessed the public reads (quality trimming at Q25 with fastp, clone calling with MiXCR) and kept in-frame beta chains. Every CDR3 protein is listed once, alongside the most common genes and DNA of its rows. In all, the sample holds 84,000 or so distinct CDR3 sequences, and 14% of those were seen once. The top ten clonotypes cover 9.5% to 12% of the sample. The specimen was whole blood. These receptors all come from an adult who was a healthcare worker with PCR-confirmed SARS-CoV-2 infection or an uninfected control (not recorded which).

This rearrangement joins TRBV4-3 to TRBJ2-6; D is ambiguous. V was cut by 2 bases and J by 2 bases, with 10 bases left in between. The CDR3 sequence is 16 residues long. The germline V gene encodes CDR1 LGHNA and CDR2 YSLEER. CDR3 residues: CASSQQDGTGANVLTF. In nucleotides, the CDR3 is TGCGCCAGCAGCCAACAAGACGGTACTGGGGCCAACGTCCTGACTTTC.

This sequence joins TRBV6-2 or TRBV6-3 and TRBJ2-3, with D tentatively TRBD1 or TRBD2 (5 bases each). Trimming removed 0 bases from V and 2 bases from J, with 12 bases in between. The CDR3 extends over 16 amino acids. Germline CDR1 is MNHEY and CDR2 is SVGEGT. The CDR3 loop is CASSYSGTDTTDTQYF. CDR3 coding DNA: TGTGCCAGCAGTTACTCCGGGACGGATACCACAGATACGCAGTATTTT.

This clonotype was counted between two and nine times. This chain uses TRBV5-4 with TRBJ2-5, with D perhaps TRBD2 (6 bases). The germline V and J ends were trimmed by 3 bases and 3 bases, with 18 bases remaining between them. Germline-derived CDR1 and CDR2 are SGHNT and YYREEE (reference sequence). CDR3 length: 16 amino acids. The CDR3 DNA reads as TGTGCCAGCAGCTCGCTCGCTAGCGAGACAGAAGAGACCCAGTACTTC. This translates into CASSSLASETEETQYF.

Comment on this clonotype: One junction end does not reproduce the germline sequence, and a read error may be involved. This chain links TRBV6-2 or TRBV6-3 with TRBJ2-3; TRBD2 matches 7 bases. CDR3 size: 17 residues. Germline lookup yields CDR1 MNHEY and CDR2 SVGEGT. This CDR3 is CACSYSRSSGDADTQYF. Written as DNA, the CDR3 is TGTGCCTGCAGTTACTCCCGCTCGAGCGGGGACGCAGATACGCAGTATTTT.

This clonotype was detected only a few times. The chain joins TRBV20-1 to TRBJ2-3; D call uncertain. The V gene's germline CDR1 is DFQATT and CDR2 SNEGSKA (reference sequence). The CDR3 runs to 12 residues. With 1 base removed from V and 6 bases from J, the gap between germline ends came to 8 bases. CDR3 in DNA: TGCAGTGCTAGAGGGGGAACCGATACGCAGTATTTT. Protein product: CSARGGTDTQYF.

This clonotype came up a few times. The chain is built from TRBV29-1 and TRBJ1-2; D is possibly TRBD1 (5 bases). The germline V and J ends were trimmed by 0 bases and 5 bases, with 13 bases remaining between them. Germline loops: CDR1 SQVTM, CDR2 ANQGSEA. CDR3 length: 14 residues. CDR3 in amino acids: CSVEEAGFEYGYTF. CDR3 DNA: TGCAGCGTTGAAGAAGCAGGGTTCGAATATGGCTACACCTTC.